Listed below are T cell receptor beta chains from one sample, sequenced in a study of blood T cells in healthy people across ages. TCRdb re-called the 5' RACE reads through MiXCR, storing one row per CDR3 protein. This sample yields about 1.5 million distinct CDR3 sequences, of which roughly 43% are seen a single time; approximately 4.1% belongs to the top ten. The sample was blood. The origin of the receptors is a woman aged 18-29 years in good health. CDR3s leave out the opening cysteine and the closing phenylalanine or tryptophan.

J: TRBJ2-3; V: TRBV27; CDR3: ASSLRKAPRDTQY
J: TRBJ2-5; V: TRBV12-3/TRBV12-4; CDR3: ASSLGGTLGTQY
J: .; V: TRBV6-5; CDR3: ASSLLALSSYNEQY
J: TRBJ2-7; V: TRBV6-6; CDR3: ASSYTVQGVYEQY
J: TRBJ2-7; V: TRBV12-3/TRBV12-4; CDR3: ASRHRDEQY
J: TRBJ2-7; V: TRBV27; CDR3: ASSRTGTGHGYEQY
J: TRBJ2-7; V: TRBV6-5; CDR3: ASSYSKSQGCEQY
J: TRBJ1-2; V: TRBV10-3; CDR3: AISDPDRGTPNYGYT
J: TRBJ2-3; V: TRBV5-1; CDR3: ASSSERQGAFPDTQY
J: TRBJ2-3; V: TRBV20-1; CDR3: SATWTVPGTDTQY
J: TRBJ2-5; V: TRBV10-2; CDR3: ASSEEILRDPPSEEQY
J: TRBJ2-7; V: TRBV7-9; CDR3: ASTSGGAGGPHEQY
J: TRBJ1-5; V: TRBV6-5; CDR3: ASSYGGRGDQPQH
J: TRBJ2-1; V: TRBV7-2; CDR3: ASSVLTSGGQYNEQF
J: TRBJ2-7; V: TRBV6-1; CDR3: ASSRASYEQY
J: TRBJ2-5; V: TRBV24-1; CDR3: AARGLETQY
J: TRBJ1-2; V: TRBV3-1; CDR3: ASSQEWGSAGYT
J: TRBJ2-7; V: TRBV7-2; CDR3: ASSSSGAGGNEQY
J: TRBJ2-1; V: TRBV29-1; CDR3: SGTFGKSSYNEQF
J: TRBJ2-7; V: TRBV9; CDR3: ASSVASGQGGYEQY
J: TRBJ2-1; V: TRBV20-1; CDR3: SASASAGDQYNEQF
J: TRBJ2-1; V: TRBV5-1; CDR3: ASGGRGDEQF
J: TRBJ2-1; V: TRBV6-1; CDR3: ASSELGVQF
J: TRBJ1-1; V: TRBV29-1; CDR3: RVGTLRPGTSEAF
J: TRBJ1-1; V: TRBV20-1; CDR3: SARGAGGVTEAF
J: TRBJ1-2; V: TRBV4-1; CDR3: ASRDGRLYGYT
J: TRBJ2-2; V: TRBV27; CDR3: ASTRQGALGELF
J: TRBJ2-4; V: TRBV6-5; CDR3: ASSYREALEQY
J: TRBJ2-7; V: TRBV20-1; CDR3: SAREGGQGNEQY
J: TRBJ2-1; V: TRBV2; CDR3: ASSSGQVVPGEQF
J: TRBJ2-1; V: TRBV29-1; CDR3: SVEDHWDTQGNNEQF
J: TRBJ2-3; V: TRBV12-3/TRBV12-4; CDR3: ASSPEMGPDTQY
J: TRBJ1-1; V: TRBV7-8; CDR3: ASSLRRTMNTEAF
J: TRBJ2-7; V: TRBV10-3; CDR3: AISDFSTGNMVEQY
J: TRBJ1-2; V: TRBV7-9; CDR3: ASSFLNRHYGYT
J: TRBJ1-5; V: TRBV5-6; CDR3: ASSLGGSRNQPQH
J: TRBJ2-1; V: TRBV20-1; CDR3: SARDVAGYHNEQF
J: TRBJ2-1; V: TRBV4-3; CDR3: ASSQEGVAGEQF
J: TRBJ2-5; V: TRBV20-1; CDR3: SASASGRTETQY
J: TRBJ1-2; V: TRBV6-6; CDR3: ASSYSSGPESNYGYT